This T cell receptor (beta chain) originates from a study of identical twins. This clonotype was picked up one time. Germline lookup yields CDR1 SGHDT and CDR2 YYEEEE. The CDR3 is made up of 14 amino acids. The germline V and J ends were trimmed by 0 bases and 1 base, with 8 bases remaining between them. The authors used template switching to add a universal primer site and gave cDNA unique molecular identifiers. TCRdb re-called the 5' RACE reads through MiXCR, storing one row per CDR3 protein. The data contain about 660,000 distinct CDR3 sequences, around 8.3% of them singletons. These data were also reused for a study on yellow fever vaccine responses in identical twins.

The TCR originated in a young woman in good health. This chain connects TRBV5-6 to TRBJ2-7; D is uncertain. The specimen was PBMCs. This CDR3 is CASSLASISYEQYF. In DNA form, the CDR3 reads TGTGCCAGCAGCTTGGCGTCTATATCCTACGAGCAGTACTTC.